A single sample is the source of the 32 T cell receptor beta chains below, sequenced in a study of blood T cells in healthy people across ages. Together with a sample-barcoded 5' primer, a J-beta primer mix was included in a second PCR lasting roughly 6 to 12 cycles. TCRdb reprocessed the 5' RACE reads via MiXCR and lists one record per CDR3 protein. The table includes roughly 560,000 distinct CDR3 sequences, about 24% detected once. This same sample was also taken into another study, of T cells of mothers and their children.

The source material was blood. Receptors were obtained from a boy younger than 18 in good health.

This chain links TRBV7-2 with TRBJ2-5, with D hard to call. The germline V gene encodes CDR1 SGHTA and CDR2 FQGNSA. The V end was cut by 2 bases, the J end by 5 bases, with 9 bases between. The CDR3 sequence is 13 residues long. The CDR3 reads CASSLSFGETQYF. In DNA form, the CDR3 reads TGTGCCAGCAGCTTAAGTTTTGGTGAGACCCAGTACTTC.

The chain uses TRBV27 and TRBJ2-7; possibly TRBD2 for D (6 bases). The CDR3 sequence is 17 residues long. From germline, CDR1 is MNHEY and CDR2 SMNVEV (reference sequence). With 3 bases removed from V and 4 bases from J, the gap between germline ends came to 22 bases. The CDR3 nucleotides read TGTGCCAGCAGTTTCGCAATAGAGCCGCGGGGTGGTTACGAGCAGTACTTC. As protein: CASSFAIEPRGGYEQYF.

The V and J genes are TRBV28 and TRBJ2-1, with no clear D. The CDR3 has 17 residues. V shed 2 bases and J shed 7 bases, with 21 bases lying between them. The germline CDR1 and CDR2 sequences are MDHEN and SYDVKM. CDR3 bases: TGTGCCAGCAGTTTAGGATTAGGGAAGTCGTTACAGAATGAGCAGTTCTTC. This sequence encodes CASSLGLGKSLQNEQFF.

The table lists this clonotype with a few counts. Its ends do not fully match the called genes, so a read error is possible. The V gene is TRBV5-5, the J gene TRBJ2-7; 9 bases map to TRBD2. The germline V gene has CDR1 SGHKS and CDR2 YYEKEE (reference sequence). This CDR3 region has 14 residues. The CDR3 protein is CAGSPPTSGYEQYF. The CDR3, as DNA: TGTGCCGGCAGCCCGCCGACTAGCGGCTACGAGCAGTACTTC.

To note about this clonotype: At one end, the junction sequence differs from germline, possibly due to a read error. The chain couples TRBV28 to TRBJ2-5; 7 bases align to TRBD1. Germline-derived CDR1 and CDR2 are MDHEN and SYDVKM. The CDR3 extends over 14 amino acids. The CDR3 sequence is CASSVQDRQEAQYF. CDR3 bases: TGTGCCAGCAGTGTTCAGGACAGGCAAGAGGCCCAGTACTTC.

This chain links TRBV7-6 with TRBJ2-1; 12 positions agree with TRBD2. V lost 4 bases and J lost 8; bases outside the gene matches: 6. The CDR3 runs to 15 residues. Per germline, CDR1 SGHVS and CDR2 FNYEAQ. DNA for the CDR3: TGTGCCAGCAGCTCGCTAGCGGGAGGGAGCTATGAGCAGTTCTTC. Translating it yields CASSSLAGGSYEQFF.

The chain uses TRBV12-3 or TRBV12-4 and TRBJ1-2; no clear D. V lost 3 bases, J lost 13 bases, and 12 bases lay in between. The CDR3 is 11 residues long. The CDR3 reads CASSLRKQFTF. The CDR3 DNA reads TGTGCCAGCAGTTTGAGAAAGCAGTTCACCTTC.

This sequence joins TRBV3-1 and TRBJ2-5; 14 bases are a match to TRBD2. J lost 4 bases, V lost 4 bases, and 8 bases had no gene match. In germline, CDR1 is LGHDT, CDR2 YNNKEL (reference sequence). The CDR3 loop spans 17 amino acids. CDR3 bases: TGTGCCAGCAGCCTTGAACCGACTAGCGGGGGGGGAGAGACCCAGTACTTC. This sequence encodes CASSLEPTSGGGETQYF.

The rearrangement joins TRBV4-3 to TRBJ1-3; 9 positions match TRBD1. CDR1 is LGHNA and CDR2 is YSLEER in the germline V gene. The junction had 15 bases not matched to a gene; V was cut back by 0 bases and J by 0 bases. This CDR3 spans 21 amino acids. Here the CDR3 DNA reads TGCGCCAGCAGCCAAGAACACCGGGACAGGGACAAAGTCGACTCTGGAAACACCATATATTTT. Encoded protein: CASSQEHRDRDKVDSGNTIYF.

The V and J genes are TRBV7-6 and TRBJ2-1; weak D call: TRBD2 (5 bases). Trimming shortened V by 2 bases and J by 0 bases, and 14 bases separated the two germline ends. The CDR3 totals 17 residues. Germline CDR1 reads SGHVS; CDR2 reads FNYEAQ. For the CDR3, the DNA is TGTGCCAGCAGCTTATTGGCGTCGAGGGACTCCTACAATGAGCAGTTCTTC. Translating it yields CASSLLASRDSYNEQFF.

This clonotype was seen only a few times. J is TRBJ1-5 and V is TRBV2; tentatively, D is TRBD1 (6 bases). The V and J ends lost 6 bases and 9 bases respectively, with 18 bases between them. This CDR3 contains 14 residues. CDR1 is SNHLY and CDR2 is FYNNEI in the germline V gene. For the CDR3, the DNA is TGTGCCAGCAGCGCCACAGGGACCAGCGGGCCCCAGCATTTT. It translates to CASSATGTSGPQHF.

V gene TRBV5-1 combines with J gene TRBJ1-1; D is undetermined. Trimming pared 5 bases from V and 1 base from J, leaving 9 bases between. Per germline, CDR1 SGHRS and CDR2 YFSETQ. This CDR3 has 13 amino acids. CDR3 DNA sequence: TGCGCCAGCAGGCAGTCGGAGAACACTGAAGCTTTCTTT. Amino acid sequence: CASRQSENTEAFF.

This clonotype was detected only a few times. DNA of the CDR3: TGTGCCAGCAGTAAACGGGGGGATTCACCCCTCCACTTT. Its translation: CASSKRGDSPLHF. The V call is TRBV28, the J call TRBJ1-6, with TRBD1 as a possible D gene (5 bases). Trimming stripped 5 bases from V and 8 bases from J, with 10 bases between. Germline V gene sequence: CDR1 MDHEN, CDR2 SYDVKM. The CDR3 consists of 13 residues. The full variable domain, its missing parts supplied by reference TRBV28 and TRBJ1-6, is DVKVTQSSRYLVKRTGEKVFLECVQDMDHENMFWYRQDPGLGLRLIYFSYDVKMKEKGDIPEGYSVSREKKERFSLILESASTNQTSMYLCASSKRGDSPLHFGNGTRLTVT.

This clonotype was detected a few times. V and J are TRBV6-4 and TRBJ2-3; no reliable D call. Germline lookup yields CDR1 MRHNA and CDR2 SNTAGT. The CDR3 contains 12 residues. V was pared by 3 bases and J by 1 base, with 2 bases between. The CDR3 protein is CASSEGTDTQYF. Here the CDR3 DNA reads TGTGCCAGCAGTGAGGGCACAGATACGCAGTATTTT.

This clonotype was observed at least ten times. The rearrangement links TRBV7-9 to TRBJ1-1; D gene ambiguous. V lost 4 bases to trimming and J lost 5 bases, with 11 bases between them. This CDR3 region has 13 residues. CDR1 and CDR2 (germline): SEHNR, FQNEAQ (reference sequence). CDR3 sequence (DNA): TGTGCCAGCAGCTCGACGGGGTGGACTGAAGCTTTCTTT. This encodes CASSSTGWTEAFF.

This chain joins TRBV3-1 and TRBJ2-2; TRBD2 matches 9 bases. Germline values: CDR1 LGHDT, CDR2 YNNKEL (reference sequence). The CDR3 is 18 residues long. Trimming cost V 5 bases and J 3 bases; bases outside gene matches: 13. This CDR3 is CASSSTPGLAGHTGELFF. The CDR3 DNA reads as TGTGCCAGCAGCTCCACTCCGGGACTAGCAGGGCACACCGGGGAGCTGTTTTTT.

This clonotype was observed a handful of times. The chain carries TRBV9 and TRBJ1-4; no clear D. Germline V CDR1 and CDR2: SGDLS, YYNGEE. The CDR3 has 13 residues. Trimming removed 0 bases from V and 4 bases from J, with 4 bases in between. The CDR3 here is CASSVGLNEKLFF. In DNA form, the CDR3 reads TGTGCCAGCAGCGTAGGCCTTAATGAAAAACTGTTTTTT.

Notes on this clonotype: A much larger clonotype is one base distant, so this may be a read error. Since the CDR3 does not end with the conserved phenylalanine or tryptophan, this likely comes from a read error. The genes are TRBV4-1 and TRBJ1-4; weak D call: TRBD1 (5 bases). Trimming shortened V by 6 bases and J by 8 bases, and 13 bases separated the two germline ends. The CDR3 length is 13 residues. From germline, CDR1 is MGHRA and CDR2 YSYEKL. For the CDR3, the DNA is TGCGCCAGCAGTCAAACAGCAGGGGAAAAACTGTTTTTG. Translation gives CASSQTAGEKLFL.

This clonotype was observed a handful of times. V gene TRBV5-1 combines with J gene TRBJ2-1; TRBD2 agrees at 7 bases. The J call may not be correct, given that the DNA end is closer to TRBJ2-7. Looked up from germline, CDR1 is SGHRS and CDR2 is YFSETQ. This CDR3 contains 14 residues. The CDR3 protein is CASNPGGLLYEQYF. CDR3 DNA: TGCGCCAGCAACCCCGGGGGACTACTTTACGAGCAGTACTTC.

V is TRBV19 and J is TRBJ1-5; no clear D gene. Trimming took 6 bases from V and 3 from J, leaving 12 bases between them. The CDR3 contains 14 residues. The germline CDR1 and CDR2 sequences are LNHDA and SQIVND (reference sequence). In nucleotides, the CDR3 is TGTGCCAGTAGCCCTACCCAGCTCAATCAGCCCCAGCATTTT. Encoded protein: CASSPTQLNQPQHF.

The chain is built from TRBV20-1 and TRBJ2-1; no firm D call. Germline lookup yields CDR1 DFQATT and CDR2 SNEGSKA (reference sequence). V lost 4 bases to trimming and J lost 2 bases, with 12 bases between them. The CDR3 spans 14 residues. The CDR3 nucleotides are TGCAGTGCTAAGCGACCAGGTACCTACAATGAGCAGTTCTTC. Translating gives CSAKRPGTYNEQFF.

This clonotype was observed a handful of times. The chain is built from TRBV4-3 and TRBJ1-1; D gene ambiguous. CDR3 length: 15 residues. V lost 1 base and J 1 base, leaving 10 bases between the germline ends. CDR1 and CDR2 (germline): LGHNA, YSLEER. The CDR3 sequence: CASSQGARQNTEAFF. In DNA form, the CDR3 reads TGCGCCAGCAGCCAAGGAGCGAGACAGAACACTGAAGCTTTCTTT.

The chain uses TRBV4-3 and TRBJ2-7; perhaps TRBD1 as D (5 bases). V was cut by 4 bases and J by 6 bases, with 19 bases left in between. Germline V gene data show CDR1 as LGHNA and CDR2 as YSLEER. The CDR3 contains 15 residues. CDR3: CASSPLPGHFFEQYF. DNA of the CDR3: TGCGCCAGCAGCCCCCTACCAGGGCACTTCTTCGAGCAGTACTTC.

The gene calls are TRBV4-1 and TRBJ2-1, with D perhaps matching TRBD1 (6 bases). The closer fit of TRBJ2-7 to the DNA end suggests the J call may be wrong. Germline V gene lookup returns CDR1 MGHRA and CDR2 YSYEKL. The CDR3 covers 13 residues. In DNA, the CDR3 is TGCGCCAGCAAAGAAACCTCAGGGGACGAGCAGTACTTC. It encodes CASKETSGDEQYF.

In this sample, this clonotype turned up many times. This chain joins TRBV15 and TRBJ2-5; no definite D call. Trimming removed 0 bases at V and 2 bases at J, with 10 bases between. Germline V lookup: CDR1 LNHNV, CDR2 YYDKDF (reference sequence). This CDR3 is built from 15 residues. The CDR3 loop reads CATSRDLASQETQYF. The CDR3 DNA sequence: TGTGCCACCAGCAGAGATCTGGCCTCACAAGAGACCCAGTACTTC.

This clonotype was counted many times. The rearrangement links TRBV4-3 to TRBJ2-5, with TRBD1 identical over 8 bases. After removal of 1 base from V and 4 bases from J, the junction contained 5 bases not matched to a gene. The CDR3 is 15 residues long. Germline lookup yields CDR1 LGHNA and CDR2 YSLEER. The CDR3: CASSQGTGRGETQYF. In DNA form, the CDR3 reads TGCGCCAGCAGCCAAGGGACAGGGCGGGGAGAGACCCAGTACTTC.

This sequence joins TRBV12-3 or TRBV12-4 and TRBJ2-2; D remains ambiguous. V was cut by 7 bases and J by 4 bases, with 13 bases left in between. This CDR3 spans 14 amino acids. The CDR3 coding sequence is TGTGCCAGCACTGCTTTGGGAATCACCGGGGAGCTGTTTTTT. It specifies CASTALGITGELFF.

This chain connects TRBV2 to TRBJ1-4; a weak D match, TRBD1 (6 bases). This CDR3 comprises 15 residues. Trimming left V 3 bases short and J 2 bases short, with 10 bases between. Germline-derived CDR1 and CDR2 are SNHLY and FYNNEI. This CDR3 is CASSDGQGTNEKLFF. In DNA form, the CDR3 reads TGTGCCAGCAGTGACGGGCAGGGGACTAATGAAAAACTGTTTTTT.

The chain recombines TRBV7-9 with TRBJ1-2; D not resolved. The germline CDR1 and CDR2 sequences are SEHNR and FQNEAQ (reference sequence). Trimming stripped 3 bases from V and 0 bases from J, with 14 bases between. The CDR3 spans 16 residues. The CDR3 is CASSFMAGDPNYGYTF. As DNA, the CDR3 is TGTGCCAGCAGCTTCATGGCAGGCGACCCTAACTATGGCTACACCTTC.

This clonotype was recorded a few times. The V gene is TRBV7-2, the J gene TRBJ1-5; D is undetermined. V was clipped by 5 bases and J by 6 bases, with 8 bases between them. The germline CDR1 and CDR2 sequences are SGHTA and FQGNSA. The CDR3 is made up of 12 amino acids. CDR3 loop: CASSPDIQPQHF. The CDR3 DNA sequence: TGTGCCAGCAGCCCCGACATTCAGCCCCAGCATTTT.

The chain couples TRBV6-1 to TRBJ2-3; 9 nucleotides line up with TRBD1. V shed 6 bases and J 5 bases; nucleotides not matched to a gene: 12. The germline V gene encodes CDR1 MNHNS and CDR2 SASEGT. The CDR3 sequence is 16 residues long. The CDR3 here is CASRTWTGAGIDTQYF. The CDR3 DNA reads TGTGCCAGCAGAACCTGGACAGGGGCGGGCATAGATACGCAGTATTTT.

This clonotype has a handful of counts. This chain joins TRBV28 and TRBJ2-7; 11 bases line up with TRBD2. J lost 5 bases, V lost 2 bases, and 11 bases had no gene match. This CDR3 comprises 17 residues. Germline CDR1 is MDHEN and CDR2 is SYDVKM. The CDR3, as DNA: TGTGCCAGCAGTTTACGTGCCGTAGCGGGAGGGCCGGACGAGCAGTACTTC. It specifies CASSLRAVAGGPDEQYF.